This T cell receptor (beta chain) was sequenced for a study of breast tumors, draining lymph nodes, adjacent tissues. The study's findings and limits: Tumors had less TCR diversity than lymph nodes, more than nontumor tissue.

CDR3 length: 13 amino acids. Trimming took 6 bases from V and 12 from J, leaving 21 bases between them. TCRdb ran MiXCR on the multiplex PCR reads and lists one entry per CDR3 protein. The data show 200,000 to 250,000 distinct CDR3 sequences, about 32% seen once. Points on this clonotype: The antigen is not known.

The lymph nodes were axillary draining lymph nodes from breast cancer patients. The sequencing input was axillary lymph node tissue. The chain links TRBV12-3 or TRBV12-4 to TRBJ2-7; D might be TRBD1 or TRBD2, each matching 5 bases. The TCR was taken from a female donor with breast cancer. Some clones in this sample may be carry-over from other donors' samples. CDR3 coding DNA: TGTGCCAGCAGATTTTCCGGGGACGGGGCTCCGTACTTC. Its translation is CASRFSGDGAPYF.